The rows below give T cell receptor beta chains drawn from one sample of a study of blood T cell repertoires in COVID-19. Using immunoSEQ multiplex PCR, the repertoire was profiled, and TCRdb retains in-frame clones only, with some absent. Here the sample spans more than 250,000 clones, more than 70% being singletons. The material sequenced was peripheral blood. These receptors all come from a woman aged 25 to 45 with COVID-19, enrolled during active disease. Each CDR3 is given with its conserved first and last residue. A D gene is named only where the DNA matches it firmly. The size of a clone is reported for some rows only, either as once, few or many, or as a class for expanded clones.

d_gene: NA; v_gene: TRBV5-4; abundance: NA; j_gene: TRBJ1-4; CDR3aa: CASSVEATNEKLFF; CDR3nt: TGTGCCAGCAGCGTAGAAGCAACTAATGAAAAACTGTTTTTT
d_gene: NA; v_gene: TRBV5-3; abundance: NA; j_gene: TRBJ2-3; CDR3aa: CARSPRWGAGTDTQYF; CDR3nt: TGTGCCAGAAGCCCTCGGTGGGGAGCAGGCACAGATACGCAGTATTTT
d_gene: NA; v_gene: TRBV11-2; abundance: NA; j_gene: TRBJ1-1; CDR3aa: CASSLWSGGEAFF; CDR3nt: TGTGCCAGCAGCTTATGGTCAGGTGGTGAAGCTTTCTTT
d_gene: NA; v_gene: TRBV3-1/TRBV3-2; abundance: NA; j_gene: TRBJ1-6; CDR3aa: CASSQDSGIGRLALHF; CDR3nt: TGTGCCAGCAGCCAAGATAGCGGGATAGGGCGGTTGGCCCTCCACTTT
d_gene: NA; v_gene: TRBV6-5; abundance: once; j_gene: TRBJ1-5; CDR3aa: CASSLRGSNQPQHF; CDR3nt: TGTGCCAGCAGCCTCAGGGGATCCAATCAGCCCCAGCATTTT
d_gene: TRBD2; v_gene: TRBV19; abundance: few; j_gene: TRBJ2-5; CDR3aa: CASSILSGGKETQYF; CDR3nt: TGTGCCAGTAGTATACTTAGCGGGGGGAAAGAGACCCAGTACTTC
d_gene: TRBD1; v_gene: TRBV5-1; abundance: NA; j_gene: TRBJ1-2; CDR3aa: CASSPTGGRDYTF; CDR3nt: TGCGCCAGCAGCCCAACAGGGGGCCGGGACTACACCTTC
d_gene: TRBD1; v_gene: TRBV13; abundance: NA; j_gene: TRBJ2-3; CDR3aa: CASSLYWDRGRTDTQYF; CDR3nt: TGTGCCAGCAGCTTATACTGGGACAGGGGGCGCACAGATACGCAGTATTTT
d_gene: NA; v_gene: TRBV11-3; abundance: NA; j_gene: TRBJ1-2; CDR3aa: CASSLTPEYGYTF; CDR3nt: TGTGCCAGCAGCTTAACGCCAGAATATGGCTACACCTTC
d_gene: TRBD2; v_gene: TRBV7-2; abundance: NA; j_gene: TRBJ2-2; CDR3aa: CASSGGGPGELFF; CDR3nt: TGTGCCAGCTCCGGGGGGGGGCCCGGGGAGCTGTTTTTT
d_gene: NA; v_gene: TRBV10-1; abundance: NA; j_gene: TRBJ2-3; CDR3aa: CASSETDPSTDTQYF; CDR3nt: TGCGCCAGCAGTGAGACAGACCCTAGCACAGATACGCAGTATTTT
d_gene: TRBD1; v_gene: TRBV19; abundance: NA; j_gene: TRBJ2-7; CDR3aa: CASSIGRGYEQYF; CDR3nt: TGTGCCAGTAGTATTGGCAGGGGGTACGAGCAGTACTTC
d_gene: TRBD1; v_gene: TRBV3-1/TRBV3-2; abundance: NA; j_gene: TRBJ1-6; CDR3aa: CASSQRDRGTPLHF; CDR3nt: TGTGCCAGCAGCCAAAGGGACAGGGGAACACCCCTCCACTTT
d_gene: TRBD2; v_gene: TRBV7-2; abundance: NA; j_gene: TRBJ2-5; CDR3aa: CASSLAASGGQETQYF; CDR3nt: TGTGCCAGCAGCTTAGCGGCTAGCGGGGGTCAAGAGACCCAGTACTTC
d_gene: NA; v_gene: TRBV19; abundance: NA; j_gene: TRBJ1-5; CDR3aa: CGKIDNQPQHF; CDR3nt: TGTGGTAAGATAGACAATCAGCCCCAGCATTTT
d_gene: NA; v_gene: TRBV15; abundance: NA; j_gene: TRBJ2-3; CDR3aa: CATSRDPGTDTQYF; CDR3nt: TGTGCCACCAGCAGAGATCCGGGGACAGATACGCAGTATTTT
d_gene: TRBD2; v_gene: TRBV5-4; abundance: NA; j_gene: TRBJ2-5; CDR3aa: CASSRLAGGFQETQYF; CDR3nt: TGTGCCAGCAGCCGCCTAGCGGGGGGATTCCAAGAGACCCAGTACTTC
d_gene: TRBD2; v_gene: TRBV5-1; abundance: NA; j_gene: TRBJ2-1; CDR3aa: CASSLPASGGLGSYNEQFF; CDR3nt: TGCGCCAGCAGCTTGCCGGCTAGCGGGGGCCTCGGATCCTACAATGAGCAGTTCTTC
d_gene: NA; v_gene: TRBV7-9; abundance: NA; j_gene: TRBJ1-1; CDR3aa: CASSLRGGIIRSEAFF; CDR3nt: TGTGCCAGCAGCTTAAGAGGAGGCATTATTCGCTCGGAAGCTTTCTTT
d_gene: TRBD1; v_gene: TRBV9; abundance: NA; j_gene: TRBJ1-2; CDR3aa: CASSAGQGVPWGYTF; CDR3nt: TGTGCCAGCAGCGCCGGACAGGGTGTTCCCTGGGGCTACACCTTC
d_gene: TRBD1; v_gene: TRBV12-5; abundance: NA; j_gene: TRBJ2-5; CDR3aa: CASGSPGQGVETQYF; CDR3nt: TGTGCTAGTGGTTCTCCGGGACAGGGGGTGGAGACCCAGTACTTC
d_gene: NA; v_gene: TRBV10-3; abundance: NA; j_gene: TRBJ1-1; CDR3aa: CAISEEGNTEAFF; CDR3nt: TGTGCCATCAGTGAGGAGGGGAACACTGAAGCTTTCTTT
d_gene: NA; v_gene: TRBV7-8; abundance: few; j_gene: TRBJ2-1; CDR3aa: CASSLDPPRYNEQFF; CDR3nt: TGTGCCAGCAGCTTAGATCCTCCTCGCTACAATGAGCAGTTCTTC
d_gene: NA; v_gene: TRBV24-1; abundance: NA; j_gene: TRBJ2-1; CDR3aa: CASCRGRSNEQFF; CDR3nt: TGTGCCAGCTGCCGGGGTAGGAGCAATGAGCAGTTCTTC
d_gene: NA; v_gene: TRBV10-2; abundance: NA; j_gene: TRBJ1-3; CDR3aa: CASRGSSGNTIYF; CDR3nt: TGCGCCAGCAGAGGGAGTTCTGGAAACACCATATATTTT
d_gene: TRBD1; v_gene: TRBV4-1; abundance: NA; j_gene: TRBJ2-5; CDR3aa: CASSRGPRETQYF; CDR3nt: TGCGCCAGCAGTAGGGGGCCTAGGGAGACCCAGTACTTC
d_gene: NA; v_gene: TRBV19; abundance: NA; j_gene: TRBJ1-5; CDR3aa: CASSVRRISNQPQHF; CDR3nt: TGTGCCAGTAGTGTAAGGCGGATCAGCAATCAGCCCCAGCATTTT
d_gene: NA; v_gene: TRBV5-5; abundance: NA; j_gene: TRBJ1-1; CDR3aa: CASSWGAGSNTEAFF; CDR3nt: TGTGCCAGCAGCTGGGGCGCGGGGTCGAACACTGAAGCTTTCTTT
d_gene: NA; v_gene: TRBV4-2; abundance: NA; j_gene: TRBJ2-5; CDR3aa: CASSQDISRLQETQYF; CDR3nt: TGTGCCAGCAGCCAAGATATCTCGAGACTCCAAGAGACCCAGTACTTC
d_gene: TRBD1; v_gene: TRBV11-2; abundance: NA; j_gene: TRBJ1-2; CDR3aa: CASSLGGTGGYTF; CDR3nt: TGTGCCAGCAGCCTGGGTGGGACAGGCGGCTACACCTTC
d_gene: TRBD2; v_gene: TRBV3-1/TRBV3-2; abundance: NA; j_gene: TRBJ2-5; CDR3aa: CASSKTAGGETQYF; CDR3nt: TGTGCCAGCTCGAAGACGGCGGGGGGGGAGACCCAGTACTTC
d_gene: NA; v_gene: TRBV6-5; abundance: NA; j_gene: TRBJ1-2; CDR3aa: CASSYSGRLRWGYTF; CDR3nt: TGTGCCAGCAGTTACTCTGGCAGGTTACGTTGGGGCTACACCTTC
d_gene: NA; v_gene: TRBV6-5; abundance: NA; j_gene: TRBJ1-6; CDR3aa: CASRDSNSPLHF; CDR3nt: TGTGCCAGCAGGGACAGTAATTCACCCCTCCACTTT
d_gene: NA; v_gene: TRBV6-5; abundance: many; j_gene: TRBJ1-3; CDR3aa: CASSYSEEIVGNTIYF; CDR3nt: TGTGCCAGCAGTTACTCAGAGGAGATCGTTGGAAACACCATATATTTT
d_gene: NA; v_gene: TRBV9; abundance: NA; j_gene: TRBJ1-3; CDR3aa: CATPPGGNTIYF; CDR3nt: TGTGCCACCCCCCCCGGTGGAAACACCATATATTTT
d_gene: TRBD1; v_gene: TRBV19; abundance: NA; j_gene: TRBJ1-2; CDR3aa: CATGTGHNYGYTF; CDR3nt: TGTGCCACCGGGACAGGCCATAACTATGGCTACACCTTC
d_gene: TRBD1; v_gene: TRBV7-9; abundance: NA; j_gene: TRBJ1-4; CDR3aa: CASSYTGGNEKLFF; CDR3nt: TGTGCCAGCAGCTACACAGGGGGCAATGAAAAACTGTTTTTT
d_gene: TRBD1; v_gene: TRBV30; abundance: NA; j_gene: TRBJ1-2; CDR3aa: CAWTAQGVGGYTF; CDR3nt: TGTGCCTGGACCGCACAGGGGGTTGGGGGCTACACCTTC
d_gene: NA; v_gene: TRBV7-9; abundance: NA; j_gene: TRBJ1-1; CDR3aa: CASSLGLRDTEAFF; CDR3nt: TGTGCCAGCAGCTTGGGACTTAGGGACACTGAAGCTTTCTTT
d_gene: NA; v_gene: TRBV19; abundance: NA; j_gene: TRBJ1-1; CDR3aa: CASSDRMNTEAFF; CDR3nt: TGTGCCAGTAGCGACAGAATGAACACTGAAGCTTTCTTT
d_gene: NA; v_gene: TRBV28; abundance: once; j_gene: TRBJ1-5; CDR3aa: CASSLAGRGDHQPQHF; CDR3nt: TGTGCCAGCAGTTTAGCTGGCAGGGGTGACCATCAGCCCCAGCATTTT
d_gene: NA; v_gene: TRBV11-3; abundance: NA; j_gene: TRBJ2-3; CDR3aa: CASGTPEGVQYF; CDR3nt: TGTGCCTCCGGGACACCCGAAGGTGTGCAGTATTTT
d_gene: NA; v_gene: TRBV4-1; abundance: NA; j_gene: TRBJ1-1; CDR3aa: CASRGVGNTEAFF; CDR3nt: TGCGCCAGCCGGGGGGTGGGGAACACTGAAGCTTTCTTT
d_gene: NA; v_gene: TRBV18; abundance: NA; j_gene: TRBJ1-4; CDR3aa: CASSGQTNEKLFF; CDR3nt: TGTGCCAGCTCGGGGCAGACTAATGAAAAACTGTTTTTT
d_gene: NA; v_gene: TRBV12-3/TRBV12-4; abundance: NA; j_gene: TRBJ1-1; CDR3aa: CASSLLVGVKAFF; CDR3nt: TGTGCCAGCAGTTTACTTGTAGGGGTCAAAGCTTTCTTT
d_gene: TRBD1; v_gene: TRBV5-4; abundance: NA; j_gene: TRBJ2-5; CDR3aa: CASRRGQAIQETQYF; CDR3nt: TGTGCCAGCAGGAGGGGACAGGCCATCCAAGAGACCCAGTACTTC
d_gene: TRBD1; v_gene: TRBV5-1; abundance: NA; j_gene: TRBJ1-2; CDR3aa: CASSSPTTGGVYGYTF; CDR3nt: TGCGCCAGCAGCTCACCAACCACAGGGGGGGTCTATGGCTACACCTTC
d_gene: TRBD1; v_gene: TRBV3-1/TRBV3-2; abundance: NA; j_gene: TRBJ1-1; CDR3aa: CASGGTGGGEAFF; CDR3nt: TGTGCCAGCGGGGGGACAGGGGGAGGTGAAGCTTTCTTT
d_gene: NA; v_gene: TRBV12-3/TRBV12-4; abundance: NA; j_gene: TRBJ1-4; CDR3aa: CATRWGANEKLFF; CDR3nt: TGTGCCACCCGGTGGGGAGCTAATGAAAAACTGTTTTTT
d_gene: NA; v_gene: TRBV4-1; abundance: NA; j_gene: TRBJ1-5; CDR3aa: CASSQRTVNQPQHF; CDR3nt: TGCGCCAGCAGCCAAAGGACAGTTAATCAGCCCCAGCATTTT
d_gene: NA; v_gene: TRBV19; abundance: NA; j_gene: TRBJ2-5; CDR3aa: CASSIGPLETQYF; CDR3nt: TGTGCCAGTAGTATTGGCCCGCTAGAGACCCAGTACTTC
d_gene: TRBD2; v_gene: TRBV27; abundance: few; j_gene: TRBJ2-2; CDR3aa: CASSLYKRGGRGELFF; CDR3nt: TGTGCCAGCAGTTTATATAAGCGGGGGGGCCGTGGGGAGCTGTTTTTT
d_gene: NA; v_gene: TRBV6-1; abundance: once; j_gene: TRBJ2-1; CDR3aa: CASSEAWTTTYNEQFF; CDR3nt: TGTGCCAGCAGTGAAGCTTGGACTACAACCTACAATGAGCAGTTCTTC
d_gene: NA; v_gene: TRBV6-6; abundance: NA; j_gene: TRBJ1-2; CDR3aa: CASSQLVRSANYGYTF; CDR3nt: TGTGCCAGCAGTCAGTTAGTCAGGTCAGCTAACTATGGCTACACCTTC
d_gene: NA; v_gene: TRBV4-2; abundance: once; j_gene: TRBJ1-4; CDR3aa: CASSQDPVGGYNEKLFF; CDR3nt: TGTGCCAGCAGCCAAGATCCGGTGGGGGGTTACAATGAAAAACTGTTTTTT